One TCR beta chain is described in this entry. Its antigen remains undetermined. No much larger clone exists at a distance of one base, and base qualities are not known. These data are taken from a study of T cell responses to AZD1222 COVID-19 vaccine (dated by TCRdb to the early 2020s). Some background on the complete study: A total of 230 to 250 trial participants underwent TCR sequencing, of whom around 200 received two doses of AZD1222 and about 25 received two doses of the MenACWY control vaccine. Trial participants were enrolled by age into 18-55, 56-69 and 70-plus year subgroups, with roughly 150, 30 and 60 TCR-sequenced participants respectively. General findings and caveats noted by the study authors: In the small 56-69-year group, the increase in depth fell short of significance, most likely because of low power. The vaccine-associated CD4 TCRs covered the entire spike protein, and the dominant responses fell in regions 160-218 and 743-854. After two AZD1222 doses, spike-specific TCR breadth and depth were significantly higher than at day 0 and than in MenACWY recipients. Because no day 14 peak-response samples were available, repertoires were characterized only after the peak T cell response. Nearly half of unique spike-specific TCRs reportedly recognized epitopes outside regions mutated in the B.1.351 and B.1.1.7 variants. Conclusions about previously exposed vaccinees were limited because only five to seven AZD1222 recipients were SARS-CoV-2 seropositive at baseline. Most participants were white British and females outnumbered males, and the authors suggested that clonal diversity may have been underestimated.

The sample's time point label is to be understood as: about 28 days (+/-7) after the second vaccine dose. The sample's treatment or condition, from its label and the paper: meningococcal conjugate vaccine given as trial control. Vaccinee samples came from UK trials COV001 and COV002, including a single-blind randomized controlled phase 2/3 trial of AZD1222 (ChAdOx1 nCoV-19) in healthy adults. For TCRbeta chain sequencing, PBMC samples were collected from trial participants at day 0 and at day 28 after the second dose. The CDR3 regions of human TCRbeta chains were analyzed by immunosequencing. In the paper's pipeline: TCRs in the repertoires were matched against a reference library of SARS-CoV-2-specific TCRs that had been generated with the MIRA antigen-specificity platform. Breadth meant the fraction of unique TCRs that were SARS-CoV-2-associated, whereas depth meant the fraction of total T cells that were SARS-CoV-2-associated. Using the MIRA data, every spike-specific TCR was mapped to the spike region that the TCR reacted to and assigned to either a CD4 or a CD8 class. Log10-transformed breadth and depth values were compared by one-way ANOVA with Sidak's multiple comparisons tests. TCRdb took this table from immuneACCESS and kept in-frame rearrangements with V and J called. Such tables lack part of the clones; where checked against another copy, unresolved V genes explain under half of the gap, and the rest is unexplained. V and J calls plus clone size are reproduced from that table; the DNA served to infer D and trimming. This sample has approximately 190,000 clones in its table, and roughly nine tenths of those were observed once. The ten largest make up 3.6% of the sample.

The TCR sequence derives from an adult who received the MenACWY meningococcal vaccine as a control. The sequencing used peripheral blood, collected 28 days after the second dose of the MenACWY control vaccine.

The CDR3 loop reads CASGWNAGNTIYF. The sequenced DNA is TGTGCCAGCGGGTGGAATGCTGGAAACACCATATATTTT. The chain joins TRBV7-2 to TRBJ1-3, with the D gene too uncertain to name. From a lookup of the germline V gene, CDR1 and CDR2 are SGHTA and FQGNSA. The CDR3, from cysteine to phenylalanine, totals 13 residues. CDR3 DNA only is kept here, 39 bases in frame from base 1. The V and J ends are trimmed by 8 bases and 2 bases, leaving 10 bases between them. When the CDR3 is completed using the reference TRBV7-2 and TRBJ1-3 genes on either side, the full variable domain is GAGVSQSPSNKVTEKGKDVELRCDPISGHTALYWYRQSLGQGLEFLIYFQGNSAPDKSGLPSDRFSAERTGGSVSTLTIQRTQQEDSAVYLCASGWNAGNTIYFGEGSWLTVV.